This TCR beta chain appears in the sequencing data of a study of spatial heterogeneity in lung cancer. Germline V lookup: CDR1 SGHTA, CDR2 FQGNSA. Trimming pared 1 base from V and 4 bases from J, leaving 10 bases between. CDR3 length: 15 residues. TCRdb reprocessed the 5' RACE reads with MiXCR, giving one entry per CDR3 protein. The top ten hold 6% to 7% of the sample, which has nearly 80,000 distinct CDR3 sequences, around 7.3% seen once. The time point here: sample taken at primary tumor resection. Donors were over 70 untreated early-stage non-small cell lung cancer patients. At least ten counts were recorded for this clonotype.

The chain links TRBV7-2 to TRBJ2-2; D gene unclear. The sequence derives from a male donor with early-stage non-small cell lung cancer. Sample: PBMCs, taken at surgery. The CDR3 here is CASSLEGFGTGELFF. The DNA for the CDR3 is TGTGCCAGCAGCTTAGAGGGATTCGGCACCGGGGAGCTGTTTTTT.